This TCR beta chain was profiled in a study of beta chain features in type 1 diabetes. Looking at the study overall: Comparable age, gender and cell yields were observed in patients relative to healthy donors.

All of the isolated RNA was reverse transcribed, so expressed TCRB transcripts were sequenced. Only in-frame clones appear in the TCRdb table, and some are missing; sequencing was by immunoSEQ multiplex PCR. The sample has under 900,000 clones, about a sixth seen once; the top ten hold 0.023%. CDR3 size: 13 residues. Per the germline V gene, CDR1 is MNHEY and CDR2 is SMNVEV (reference sequence). Trimming stripped 6 bases from V and 4 bases from J, with 10 bases between. The sample taken for sequencing was naive CD4+ T cells from blood. V gene TRBV27 combines with J gene TRBJ1-5; perhaps TRBD1 as D (6 bases). This clonotype was obtained from a woman under 30 in good health. The chain's CDR3 is CASSGTRNQPQHF. For the CDR3, the DNA is TGTGCCAGCAGCGGGACAAGGAATCAGCCCCAGCATTTT.